This T cell receptor (beta chain) appears in the sequencing data of a study of T-cell memory formation after mild COVID-19. Looking at the study overall: There were largely donor-specific TCR clusters. Study results and caveats: CD4+ contracting clones were found mainly in CM and EM, and CD8+ ones in EMRA. The finding that pre-infection memory included some responding clones suggested that cross-reactive memory joined.

For this clonotype: Its cognate antigen is unknown.

With constant-segment primers, 5'RACE yielded cDNA libraries of TCR alpha and TCR beta that carried sample barcodes and UMIs. TCRdb redid the calling of the 5' RACE reads with MiXCR, one entry per CDR3 protein. Of more than 250,000 distinct CDR3 sequences listed, 15% to 20% are singletons. Germline lookup yields CDR1 SGHRS and CDR2 YFSETQ. This CDR3 is built from 14 residues. J was trimmed by 3 bases and V by 6 bases; bases with no gene match: 7. This receptor was obtained from a man between 18 and 29 years old who had mild COVID-19 (a few samples of this study predate the infection). Cell type and time point are not known. Sequences were obtained from PBMCs or a T cell subset sorted from them (not recorded which). This sequence joins TRBV5-1 and TRBJ1-1; 8 positions match TRBD1. Here the CDR3 DNA reads TGCGCCAGCAATATGGGACAGGCGGACACTGAAGCTTTCTTT. Translating it yields CASNMGQADTEAFF. The full variable domain, with the rest looked up from reference TRBV5-1 and TRBJ1-1, is KAGVTQTPRYLIKTRGQQVTLSCSPISGHRSVSWYQQTPGQGLQFLFEYFSETQRNKGNFPGRFSGRQFSNSRSEMNVSTLELGDSALYLCASNMGQADTEAFFGQGTRLTVV.